The present T cell receptor beta chain was sequenced within a study of blood T cell repertoires in COVID-19. Germline assignment: CDR1 SGHRS and CDR2 YFSETQ. The CDR3 is 12 amino acids. The V and J ends lost 4 bases and 8 bases respectively, with 12 bases between them. Clones were read by immunoSEQ multiplex PCR, and TCRdb kept only the in-frame ones, dropping some. Of some 56,000 clones in the sample, around 67% were seen once. Sample: peripheral blood. The receptor was derived from a woman between 45 and 60 years old with active or convalescent COVID-19. The genes are TRBV5-1 and TRBJ1-2; perhaps TRBD1 as D (5 bases). The CDR3 loop reads CASSGGTEGYTF. For the CDR3, the DNA is TGCGCCAGCAGCGGAGGGACGGAAGGCTACACCTTC.